This T cell receptor (beta chain) was documented in a study of shared clonotypes between healthy human individuals. The split of CD4+ cells yielded CD45RA+ naive and CD45RA-negative memory subsets. A note on this clone: Its target is unknown.

This CDR3 is 16 amino acids long. Germline V lookup: CDR1 LNHDA, CDR2 SQIVND (reference sequence). Trimming removed 5 bases from V and 6 bases from J; junction bases left unmatched: 11. Study observations and caveats: Against clonotypes common to all four donors, non-shared ones had lower generation probabilities. In general, naive subsets displayed greater estimated richness than memory subsets did. Enrolling few donors narrowed the genetic and exposure-history diversity that was represented.

Some clones are missing from TCRdb's copy, which holds only in-frame ones; the method was immunoSEQ multiplex PCR. The table has more than 2 million clones, around 95% seen once. This clonotype was sampled from a man aged 18 to 29 in good health. Sample: naive CD4+ T cells sorted from blood. Indicated subset: CD45RA+ positively selected. V and J are TRBV19 and TRBJ1-2; 11 positions match TRBD1. The CDR3 DNA reads as TGTGCCAGTAGTCCTCCCCCGGGACAGGGGGGAAATGGCTACACCTTC. This encodes CASSPPPGQGGNGYTF.